The entry that follows covers one T cell receptor (beta chain) sequence. V dropped 0 bases and J dropped 4 bases, with 10 bases sitting between them. This CDR3 comprises 15 residues. Germline CDR1 LGHDT, CDR2 YNNKEL (reference sequence). The entry originates in a study of blood T cell repertoires in COVID-19. Background on the study: PBMCs, B-cell-depleted T cells, or T cells were the source of the cDNA or gDNA that made up the material.

The authors' processing: Researchers report that nucleated cell counts were estimated from reference gene primer amplification. Method: immunoSEQ multiplex PCR; TCRdb's copy keeps in-frame clones and lacks some. That table is the source of V, J and clone size, and D and trimming were worked out from the DNA. The table records roughly 100,000 clones, about four fifths of them present only once. This clonotype was sampled from a woman aged 80 or over with acute or convalescent COVID-19. The chain carries TRBV3-1 (or the pseudogene TRBV3-2) and TRBJ1-3; a weak D match, TRBD1 (5 bases). Sequenced material: peripheral blood. The CDR3 DNA reads as TGTGCCAGCAGCCAAGAAAGGGGATTCGGAAACACCATATATTTT. It translates to CASSQERGFGNTIYF.